This is a list of T cell receptor beta chains from one sample in a study of patients and donors after allogeneic stem cell transplantation. TCRdb redid the calling of the RT-PCR reads with MiXCR, one entry per CDR3 protein. The sample lists tens of thousands of distinct CDR3 sequences; roughly 50% were seen once. What was sequenced was blood, either unsorted or a sorted T cell fraction (not recorded which). The receptors were gathered from a human donor who was either an allogeneic HSCT recipient or a stem cell or donor lymphocyte infusion donor (not recorded which). It is not recorded whose cells these are; they may come from a transplant donor. Each CDR3 is given with its conserved first and last residue. A D gene is named only where the DNA matches it firmly. The listing skips clone size in some rows; elsewhere it reads once, few, many or a size class.

d_call clone_size cdr3_length j_call v_call cdr3_nt cdr3_aa
TRBD1 - 17 TRBJ1-1 TRBV18 TGTGCCAGCTCACCCCCCCCAGGGGGGAACTGGAACACTGAAGCTTTCTTT CASSPPPGGNWNTEAFF
- - 15 TRBJ1-1 TRBV5-1 TGCGCCAGCAGCTTGGCCGGGGGTTCGAACACTGAAGCTTTCTTT CASSLAGGSNTEAFF
- - 16 TRBJ1-5 TRBV5-6 TGTGCCAGCAGCTTGGGCCCCACAGCACCTAATCAGCCCCAGCATTTT CASSLGPTAPNQPQHF
TRBD2 - 17 TRBJ2-1 TRBV4-1 TGCGCCAGCAGCCGATGGCATAGCGGGAGGTCCCACAATGAGCAGTTCTTC CASSRWHSGRSHNEQFF
- - 14 TRBJ1-5 TRBV20-1 TGCAGTGCTAGTGTAGAAGGCATTGCCGAGCCCCAGCATTTT CSASVEGIAEPQHF
- - 14 TRBJ1-1 TRBV5-1 TGCGCCAGCAGCCCCGGGACCTCGGGCACTGAAGCTTTCTTT CASSPGTSGTEAFF
- - 11 TRBJ2-1 TRBV5-6 TGTGCCAGCAGCTTGGAGGTTGAGCAGTTCTTC CASSLEVEQFF
TRBD1 few 13 TRBJ1-3 TRBV6-6 TGTGCCAGCACGCGGACAGGGGGAAACACCATATATTTT CASTRTGGNTIYF
- - 19 TRBJ1-5 TRBV6-2/TRBV6-3 TGTGCCAGCAGTTACGCGGAGCAGGTCCTCTCAGGGATCAATCAGCCCCAGCATTTT CASSYAEQVLSGINQPQHF
- - 21 TRBJ2-3 TRBV3-1 TGTGCCAGCAGCCAGAGGTACACGAACATCAACAGGGCGGGAGGCACAGATACGCAGTATTTT CASSQRYTNINRAGGTDTQYF
- once 12 TRBJ2-7 TRBV10-3 TGTGCCATCAGTATCACGACCTACGAGCAGTACTTC CAISITTYEQYF
- - 17 TRBJ1-3 TRBV3-1 TGTGCCAGCAGCCACCAAGGTATCAGATACTCTGGAAACACCATATATTTT CASSHQGIRYSGNTIYF
TRBD1 few 13 TRBJ1-1 TRBV20-1 TGCAGTGCTGGAAGAAGGACAGGGGCTGAAGCTTTCTTT CSAGRRTGAEAFF
- - 12 TRBJ1-2 TRBV28 TGTGCCAGCAGTAAGGGGATTGACGGCTACACCTTC CASSKGIDGYTF
TRBD1 - 15 TRBJ2-1 TRBV7-9 TGTGCCAGCAGCCTAGACAGGGGTTTATACAATGAGCAGTTCTTC CASSLDRGLYNEQFF
TRBD1 - 22 TRBJ1-5 TRBV7-2 TGTGCCAGCAGCTTAGGGTCCGGGACAGGGGGCTCGGGAGGAGGGCGCAATCAGCCCCAGCATTTT CASSLGSGTGGSGGGRNQPQHF
- few 12 TRBJ1-2 TRBV20-1 TGCAGTGTATTACAGCTTAACTATGGCTACACCTTC CSVLQLNYGYTF
- - 12 TRBJ1-2 TRBV4-2 TGTGCCAGCAGCCAATGGGATGACAGCTACACCTTC CASSQWDDSYTF
- - 14 TRBJ1-1 TRBV9 TGTGCCAGCAGCAGGGATCGGGGGAACACTGAAGCTTTCTTT CASSRDRGNTEAFF
- once 13 TRBJ1-5 TRBV18 TGTGCCAGCTCACCATGGGATGATCAGCCCCAGCATTTT CASSPWDDQPQHF
- - 12 TRBJ2-1 TRBV9 TGTGCCAGCAGCGCATTAGGGGTTGAGCAGTTCTTC CASSALGVEQFF
- few 16 TRBJ1-1 TRBV7-6 TGTGCCAGCAGCACAAGCGCGGGGGTCGCGTCCACTGAAGCTTTCTTT CASSTSAGVASTEAFF
TRBD2 - 15 TRBJ2-1 TRBV4-3 TGCGCCAGCAGCCCGGGCAGCGGGGATTACAATGAGCAGTTCTTC CASSPGSGDYNEQFF
- - 14 TRBJ1-2 TRBV20-1 TGCAGTGCTAGAGACAGGGGATATACCTATGGCTACACCTTC CSARDRGYTYGYTF
- - 13 TRBJ1-2 TRBV5-1 TGCGCCAGCAGCTTTCGAGGGGATGGTGGCTACACCTTC CASSFRGDGGYTF
- - 14 TRBJ1-4 TRBV13 TGTGCCAGCAGCAAGAGACAGGATAATGAAAAACTGTTTTTT CASSKRQDNEKLFF
- - 13 TRBJ1-1 TRBV20-1 TGCAGTGCTAGAGCATTGGTGAACACTGAAGCTTTCTTT CSARALVNTEAFF
- - 16 TRBJ1-1 TRBV6-2/TRBV6-3 TGTGCCAGCAGTTACTCGACGAGAGCGAGGGACACTGAAGCTTTCTTT CASSYSTRARDTEAFF
TRBD1 - 13 TRBJ2-1 TRBV27 TGTGCCAGCAGTTTTGGACAGGGAAGTGAGCAGTTCTTC CASSFGQGSEQFF
- - 16 TRBJ1-2 TRBV29-1 TGCAGCGTTGTTTCCCGAAACCCGAGGGGAAACTATGGCTACACCTTC CSVVSRNPRGNYGYTF
- few 14 TRBJ1-4 TRBV12-3/TRBV12-4 TGTGCCAGCAGTTTCAGGGACGCTAATGAAAAACTGTTTTTT CASSFRDANEKLFF
- - 13 TRBJ1-1 TRBV7-2 TGTGCCAGCAATAGGGGGGATCGCACTGAAGCTTTCTTT CASNRGDRTEAFF
- - 12 TRBJ2-7 TRBV14 TGTGCCAGCAGCCACGACCCATTGGAGCAGTACTTC CASSHDPLEQYF
- few 16 TRBJ2-6 TRBV6-2/TRBV6-3 TGTGCCAGCAGCCTCCCGCAGTACTCTGGGGCCAACGTCCTGACTTTC CASSLPQYSGANVLTF
- - 12 TRBJ1-2 TRBV20-1 TGCAGTGCTAGAGAGGGGGGTCACGGCTACACCTTC CSAREGGHGYTF
- once 15 TRBJ1-5 TRBV12-3/TRBV12-4 TGTGCCAGCAGTGGCTCACATTATAGCAATCAGCCCCAGCATTTT CASSGSHYSNQPQHF
TRBD1 few 16 TRBJ1-5 TRBV19 TGTGCCAGTAGTATATCCGGGACAGGGGGCAATCAGCCCCAGCATTTT CASSISGTGGNQPQHF
- - 13 TRBJ1-2 TRBV7-9 TGTGCCAGCACCCACTCGGGCGCGGATGGCTACACCTTC CASTHSGADGYTF
- - 15 TRBJ1-4 TRBV12-3/TRBV12-4 TGTGCCAGCAGTTTAATAGGAGCCGGCGGAGGAAAACTGTTTTTT CASSLIGAGGGKLFF
TRBD1 - 14 TRBJ1-6 TRBV5-1 TGCGCCAGCAGCTCCGGGACAGGGGATTCACCCCTCCACTTT CASSSGTGDSPLHF
- - 13 TRBJ1-2 TRBV12-5 TGTGCTAGTGGGACTCCGGGGGTCTATGGCTACACCTTC CASGTPGVYGYTF
- many 13 TRBJ1-5 TRBV27 TGTGCCAGCAGTTTAGCGGGCAATCAGCCCCAGCATTTT CASSLAGNQPQHF
- few 17 TRBJ1-2 TRBV10-1 TGCGCCAGCAGTGAGTTCCGTTGGGGCAGGGGTGGATATGGCTACACCTTC CASSEFRWGRGGYGYTF
- - 17 TRBJ1-6 TRBV11-2 TGTGCCAGCAGCCATTCACCCCAGGGGAACCCAATTTCACCCCTCCACTTT CASSHSPQGNPISPLHF
- - 16 TRBJ2-1 TRBV5-1 TGCGCCAGCAGAAGAACCCCCGGGGGGCCCTACAATGAGCAGTTCTTC CASRRTPGGPYNEQFF
- - 13 TRBJ1-1 TRBV28 TGTGCCAGCAGACCTAACATAGCAGAAGAAGCTTTCTTT CASRPNIAEEAFF
- - 15 TRBJ1-2 TRBV12-3/TRBV12-4 TGTGCCAGCAGTCTTTTCTCAGGATCCTACTATGGCTACACCTTC CASSLFSGSYYGYTF
TRBD1 - 15 TRBJ1-2 TRBV5-1 TGCGCCAGCAGCGAACCGGGACAGGGAATCTATGGCTACACCTTC CASSEPGQGIYGYTF
- - 14 TRBJ1-1 TRBV2 TGTGCCAGCAGCTCCGGGTCCATAGGCACTGAAGCTTTCTTT CASSSGSIGTEAFF
- - 14 TRBJ2-3 TRBV3-1 TGTGCCAGCAGCCGTAGCGGACTCACAGATACGCAGTATTTT CASSRSGLTDTQYF
TRBD2 - 15 TRBJ2-7 TRBV27 TGTGCCAGCAGTACGAGAGCTAGCGGGAACCACGAGCAGTACTTC CASSTRASGNHEQYF
- - 11 TRBJ1-5 TRBV7-6 TGTGCCAGCGGTCCCTTCAAGCCCCAGCATTTT CASGPFKPQHF
- - 16 TRBJ1-3 TRBV5-4 TGTGCCAGCAGCCTACAGAGAGGAGGATCTGGAAACACCATATATTTT CASSLQRGGSGNTIYF
- - 18 TRBJ2-1 TRBV15 TGTGCCACCAGCAGAGATCGCGTTTTTCTACCCTCCTACAATGAGCAGTTCTTC CATSRDRVFLPSYNEQFF
- - 18 TRBJ1-2 TRBV4-1 TGCGCCAGCACCCCACTGCCGGGACCGTCTCTTTGGGGTTATGGCTACACCTTC CASTPLPGPSLWGYGYTF
TRBD1 - 15 TRBJ1-1 TRBV4-2 TGTGCCAGCAGCCAGCTGGACAGGGTAGATACTGAAGCTTTCTTT CASSQLDRVDTEAFF
- many 14 TRBJ1-2 TRBV12-3/TRBV12-4 TGTGCCAGCAGTTTGACGGGGGGCAGCTATGGCTACACCTTC CASSLTGGSYGYTF
- - 13 TRBJ1-1 TRBV12-3/TRBV12-4 TGTGCCAGCAGTTTGTCAGGGCGGACTGAAGCTTTCTTT CASSLSGRTEAFF
- - 15 TRBJ1-2 TRBV6-5 TGTGCCAGCAGTTACTACGACAGACAGAACTATGGCTACACCTTC CASSYYDRQNYGYTF